This record concerns one T cell receptor beta chain sequence. The antigen is undetermined. Profiling relied on immunoSEQ multiplex PCR, and the TCRdb table lists in-frame clones only, not all of them. The sample lists 150,000 to 180,000 clones; approximately 86% were seen once. The donors were part of the 120-subject validation cohort, which stood apart from the 666-subject first cohort. This sample is drawn from a study of cytomegalovirus exposure and HLA in healthy donors. Looking at the study overall: In a later analysis, it was reported that the approximately 120 validation repertoires had been produced on the same platform as the 550 to 850 repertoires belonging to the first cohort.

V lost 2 bases to trimming and J lost 2 bases, with 6 bases between them. The CDR3 runs 12 residues. Germline CDR1 is SQVTM and CDR2 is ANQGSEA. The study's findings and limits: Rare TCR sequences dominated, though some public TCRs recurred in many donors.

The source material was PBMCs. The chain has TRBV29-1 and TRBJ1-2, with D unresolved. This clonotype was obtained from a man aged 18-30 years in good health and CMV-seropositive. The CDR3 DNA is TGCAGCGTTGAATCTGCGAACTATGGCTACACCTTC. This gives the protein CSVESANYGYTF.